This T cell receptor (beta chain) is drawn from a study of blood T cell repertoires in COVID-19. Germline V CDR1 and CDR2: MNHNS, SASEGT. V lost 4 bases to trimming and J lost 5 bases; unmatched junction nucleotides: 7. This CDR3 has 16 residues. The table came from immunoSEQ multiplex PCR; TCRdb's copy has only in-frame clones and leaves some out. The sample lists 30,000 to 35,000 clones; 83% were seen once. The chain couples TRBV6-1 to TRBJ2-2; 10 bases line up with TRBD2. Specimen: peripheral blood. The origin of this receptor is a man aged 50-60 years with acute or convalescent COVID-19. CDR3 sequence reads: CASSALSGGLTGELFF. Here the CDR3 DNA reads TGTGCCAGCAGTGCCCTTAGCGGGGGGCTGACCGGGGAGCTGTTTTTT.